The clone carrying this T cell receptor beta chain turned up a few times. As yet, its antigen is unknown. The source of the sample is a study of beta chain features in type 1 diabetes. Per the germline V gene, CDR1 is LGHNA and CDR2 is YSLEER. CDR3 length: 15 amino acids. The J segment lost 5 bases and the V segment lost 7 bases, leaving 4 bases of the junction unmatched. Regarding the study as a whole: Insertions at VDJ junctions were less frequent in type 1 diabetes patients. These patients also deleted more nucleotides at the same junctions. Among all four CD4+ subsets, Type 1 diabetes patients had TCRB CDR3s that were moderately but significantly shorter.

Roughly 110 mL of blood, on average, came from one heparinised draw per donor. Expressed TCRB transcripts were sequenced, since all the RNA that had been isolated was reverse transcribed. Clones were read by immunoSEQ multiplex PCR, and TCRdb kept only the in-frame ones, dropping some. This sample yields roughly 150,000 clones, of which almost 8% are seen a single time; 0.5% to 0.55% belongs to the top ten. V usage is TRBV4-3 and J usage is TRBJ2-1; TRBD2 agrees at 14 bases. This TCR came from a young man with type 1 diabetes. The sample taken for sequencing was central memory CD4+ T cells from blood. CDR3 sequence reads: CASTRLAGGHNEQFF. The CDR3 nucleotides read TGCGCCAGCACGAGACTAGCGGGGGGGCACAATGAGCAGTTCTTC.